This T cell receptor beta chain is drawn from a study of cytomegalovirus exposure and HLA in healthy donors. Study-wide results and limits: In vitro assays verified that a few CMV-associated chains recognized CMV antigens specifically.

13 Jbeta primers and 60 Vbeta primers were used for the PCR. Sequencing used immunoSEQ multiplex PCR; TCRdb keeps in-frame clones, though not all of them. Of 95,000 to 150,000 clones in the sample, roughly 80% were seen once. A remark on this clone: Its antigen is unknown.

Input material: PBMCs. This clonotype originated in a man aged 25-45 years in good health and CMV-seropositive.

The CDR3, as DNA: TGTGCCAGCAGCTTATATCCGGGAGACCAAGAGACCCAGTACTTC. As protein: CASSLYPGDQETQYF. The chain combines TRBV7-9 with TRBJ2-5; D might be TRBD2 (6 bases). The CDR3 is made up of 15 amino acids. Trimming removed 2 bases at V and 0 bases at J, with 10 bases between. CDR1 is SEHNR, CDR2 FQNEAQ, per germline (reference sequence).